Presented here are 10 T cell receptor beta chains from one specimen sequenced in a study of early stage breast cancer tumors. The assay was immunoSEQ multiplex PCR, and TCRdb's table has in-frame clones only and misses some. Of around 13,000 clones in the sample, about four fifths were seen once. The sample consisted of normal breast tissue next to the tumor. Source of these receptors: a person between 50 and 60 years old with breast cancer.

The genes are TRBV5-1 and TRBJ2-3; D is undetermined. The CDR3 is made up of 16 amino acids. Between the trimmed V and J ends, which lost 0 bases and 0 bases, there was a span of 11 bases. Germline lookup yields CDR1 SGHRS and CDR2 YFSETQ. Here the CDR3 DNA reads TGCGCCAGCAGCTTGGTCGCCACGCTTAGCACAGATACGCAGTATTTT. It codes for CASSLVATLSTDTQYF. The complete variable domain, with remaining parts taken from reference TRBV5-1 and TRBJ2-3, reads KAGVTQTPRYLIKTRGQQVTLSCSPISGHRSVSWYQQTPGQGLQFLFEYFSETQRNKGNFPGRFSGRQFSNSRSEMNVSTLELGDSALYLCASSLVATLSTDTQYFGPGTRLTVL.

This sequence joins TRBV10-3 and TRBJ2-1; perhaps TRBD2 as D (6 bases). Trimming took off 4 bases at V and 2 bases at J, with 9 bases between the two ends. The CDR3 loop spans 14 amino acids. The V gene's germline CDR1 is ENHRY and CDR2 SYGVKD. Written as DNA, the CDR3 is TGTGCCATCAGTGCGGGACTCACCTACAATGAGCAGTTCTTC. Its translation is CAISAGLTYNEQFF.

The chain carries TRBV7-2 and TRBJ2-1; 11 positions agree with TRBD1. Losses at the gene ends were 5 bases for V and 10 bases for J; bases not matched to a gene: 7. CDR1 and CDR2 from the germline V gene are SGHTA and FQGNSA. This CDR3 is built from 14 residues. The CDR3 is CASSRTGGLREQFF. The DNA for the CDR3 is TGTGCCAGCAGCCGGACAGGGGGCTTACGGGAGCAGTTCTTC.

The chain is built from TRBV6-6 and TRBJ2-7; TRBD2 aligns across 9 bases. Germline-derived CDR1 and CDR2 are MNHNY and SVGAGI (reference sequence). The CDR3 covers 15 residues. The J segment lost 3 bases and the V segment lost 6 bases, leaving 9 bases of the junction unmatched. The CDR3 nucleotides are TGTGCCAGCAGCAGATTTCTAGCGGGACTCTACGAGCAGTACTTC. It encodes CASSRFLAGLYEQYF.

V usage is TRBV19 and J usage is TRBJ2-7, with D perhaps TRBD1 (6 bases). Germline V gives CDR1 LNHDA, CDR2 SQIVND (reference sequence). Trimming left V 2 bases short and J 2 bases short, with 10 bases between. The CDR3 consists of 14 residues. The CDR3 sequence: CASSISGTTYEQYF. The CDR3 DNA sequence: TGTGCCAGTAGTATATCCGGGACAACCTACGAGCAGTACTTC. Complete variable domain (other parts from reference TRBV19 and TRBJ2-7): DGGITQSPKYLFRKEGQNVTLSCEQNLNHDAMYWYRQDPGQGLRLIYYSQIVNDFQKGDIAEGYSVSREKKESFPLTVTSAQKNPTAFYLCASSISGTTYEQYFGPGTRLTVT.

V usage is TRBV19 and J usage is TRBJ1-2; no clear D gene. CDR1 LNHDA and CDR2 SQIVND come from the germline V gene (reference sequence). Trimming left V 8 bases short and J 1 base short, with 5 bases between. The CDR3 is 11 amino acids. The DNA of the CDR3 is TGTGCCAGTGGCCATAACTATGGCTACACCTTC. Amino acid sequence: CASGHNYGYTF.

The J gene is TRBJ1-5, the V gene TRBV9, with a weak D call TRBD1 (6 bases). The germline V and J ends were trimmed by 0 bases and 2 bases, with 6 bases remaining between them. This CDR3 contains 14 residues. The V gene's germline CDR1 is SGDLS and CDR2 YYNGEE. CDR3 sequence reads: CASSVAGGNQPQHF. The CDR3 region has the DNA TGTGCCAGCAGCGTAGCAGGGGGCAATCAGCCCCAGCATTTT.

The CDR3 DNA reads TGTGCCTGGAGTGTACAGGATGGGGCACCCCTCCACTTT. It specifies CAWSVQDGAPLHF. The chain recombines TRBV30 with TRBJ1-6; the D gene is possibly TRBD1 (5 bases). CDR1 is GTSNPN, CDR2 SVGIG, per germline (reference sequence). V was clipped by 0 bases and J by 11 bases, with 11 bases between them. This CDR3 contains 13 residues.

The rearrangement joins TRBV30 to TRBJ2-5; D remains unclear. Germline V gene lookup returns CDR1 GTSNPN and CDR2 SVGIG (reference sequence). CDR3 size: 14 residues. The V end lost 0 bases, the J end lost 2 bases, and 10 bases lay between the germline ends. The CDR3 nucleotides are TGTGCCTGGAGTGTACGGAACAGACAAGAGACCCAGTACTTC. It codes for CAWSVRNRQETQYF.

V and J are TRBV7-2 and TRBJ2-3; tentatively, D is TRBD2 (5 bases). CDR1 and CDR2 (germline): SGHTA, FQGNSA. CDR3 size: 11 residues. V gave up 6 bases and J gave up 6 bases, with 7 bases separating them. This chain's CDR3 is CASRLEDTQYF. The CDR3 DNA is TGTGCCAGCAGACTAGAGGATACGCAGTATTTT.